This TCR beta chain was retrieved from a study of CD8 T cells in Susac syndrome. With respect to this clonotype: Its antigen is unknown.

An input of 0.5 to 1 ug of RNA was subjected to reverse transcription using random hexamers. TCRdb re-called the immunoSEQ multiplex PCR reads through MiXCR, storing one row per CDR3 protein. The data show roughly 150,000 distinct CDR3 sequences, roughly 94% seen once. Findings and limits, study-wide: Across the total CD8+ repertoires, over 15 Susac-specific public clones were found. The CD8+ TEMRA repertoires yielded 5 or 6 such clones.

CDR1 is SGHAT and CDR2 is FQNNGV in the germline V gene. J gave up 3 bases and V 1 base, and 7 bases lay outside the gene matches. This CDR3 comprises 16 residues. The chain recombines TRBV11-2 with TRBJ2-3, with 7 bases matching TRBD2. Sequenced: CD8+ T cells from PBMCs. This TCR came from a human donor with Susac syndrome. The CDR3 spells CASSLALREYTDTQYF. The CDR3 coding sequence is TGTGCCAGCAGCTTAGCTCTGCGGGAGTATACAGATACGCAGTATTTT.